This T cell receptor (beta chain) came from a study of cytomegalovirus exposure and HLA in healthy donors. PCR involved 60 Vbeta and 13 Jbeta primers. Data came from immunoSEQ multiplex PCR; TCRdb stores just in-frame clones and leaves some out. The sample carries about 150,000 clones, 60% to 80% recorded once. CDR3 length: 15 amino acids. From germline, CDR1 is SGHDT and CDR2 YYEEEE. V was clipped by 3 bases and J by 8 bases; unmatched bases: 12. The V call is TRBV5-6, the J call TRBJ1-2, with TRBD1 matching 8 bases. Sample: PBMCs. This receptor was obtained from a male donor in good health and CMV-seronegative. This CDR3 is CASSSIEDRVHGYTF. The CDR3 nucleotides read TGTGCCAGCAGCTCGATAGAGGACAGGGTCCACGGCTACACCTTC. The entire variable domain, with the rest obtained from reference TRBV5-6 and TRBJ1-2, is as follows: DAGVTQSPTHLIKTRGQQVTLRCSPKSGHDTVSWYQQALGQGPQFIFQYYEEEERQRGNFPDRFSGHQFPNYSSELNVNALLLGDSALYLCASSSIEDRVHGYTFGSGTRLTVV.